This TCR beta chain was captured by sequencing in a study of chemoradiotherapy in HPV16-positive cancers. Study-wide background: Candidate HPV-specific T-cell clones and common TCR motifs came from functional assays in a couple of HPV16-positive patients.

Regarding this clone: Its antigen is currently unknown.

Profiling relied on immunoSEQ multiplex PCR, and the TCRdb table lists in-frame clones only, not all of them. The table includes about 17,000 clones, around nine tenths detected once. Repertoires were sampled repeatedly during chemoradiotherapy. The V gene end was trimmed by 5 bases and the J gene end by 2 bases; junction bases not matched to a gene: 13. From germline, CDR1 is MGHRA and CDR2 YSYEKL. There are 18 residues in the CDR3. Study findings and constraints: In HPV16-positive patients, HPV-responsive T-cell expansion tracked better recurrence-free survival. Only a couple of HPV16-positive patients supplied the functional HPV-specificity definition.

Here the sequenced sample was blood, taken from a patient who underwent chemoradiotherapy. This TCR was sampled from a human donor with HPV-associated anogenital cancer. The J gene is TRBJ2-1, the V gene TRBV4-1, with 9 bases identical to TRBD1. CDR3 amino acids: CASSGGPHRGLTYNEQFF. CDR3 bases: TGCGCCAGCAGCGGAGGCCCCCACAGGGGGCTAACCTACAATGAGCAGTTCTTC.